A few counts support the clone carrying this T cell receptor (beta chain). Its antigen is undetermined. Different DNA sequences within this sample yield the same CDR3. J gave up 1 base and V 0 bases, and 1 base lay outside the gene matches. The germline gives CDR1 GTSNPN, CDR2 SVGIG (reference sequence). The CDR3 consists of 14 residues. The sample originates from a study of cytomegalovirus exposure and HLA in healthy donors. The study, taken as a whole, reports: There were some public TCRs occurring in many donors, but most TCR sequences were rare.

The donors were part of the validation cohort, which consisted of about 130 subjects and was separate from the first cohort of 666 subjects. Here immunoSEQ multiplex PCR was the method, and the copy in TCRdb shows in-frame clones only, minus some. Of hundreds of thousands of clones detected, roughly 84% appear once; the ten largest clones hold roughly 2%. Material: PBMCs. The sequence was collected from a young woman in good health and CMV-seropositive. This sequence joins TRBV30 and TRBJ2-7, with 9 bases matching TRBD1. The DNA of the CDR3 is TGTGCCTGGAGTGTAGGGACAGGGTCCTACGAGCAGTACTTC. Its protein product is CAWSVGTGSYEQYF.